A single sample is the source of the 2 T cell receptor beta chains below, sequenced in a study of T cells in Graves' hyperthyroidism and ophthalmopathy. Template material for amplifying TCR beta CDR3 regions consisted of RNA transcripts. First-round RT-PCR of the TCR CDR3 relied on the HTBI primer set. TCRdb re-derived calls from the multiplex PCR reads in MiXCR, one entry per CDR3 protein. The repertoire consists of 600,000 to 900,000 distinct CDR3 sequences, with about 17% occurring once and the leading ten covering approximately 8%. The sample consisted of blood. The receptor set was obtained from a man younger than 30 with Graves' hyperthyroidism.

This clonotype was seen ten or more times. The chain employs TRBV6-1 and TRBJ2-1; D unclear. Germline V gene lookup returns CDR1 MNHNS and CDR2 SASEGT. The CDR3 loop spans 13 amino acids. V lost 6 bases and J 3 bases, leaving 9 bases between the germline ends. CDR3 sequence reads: CASSPSLYNEQFF. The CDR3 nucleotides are TGTGCCAGCAGCCCCTCCCTCTACAATGAGCAGTTCTTC.

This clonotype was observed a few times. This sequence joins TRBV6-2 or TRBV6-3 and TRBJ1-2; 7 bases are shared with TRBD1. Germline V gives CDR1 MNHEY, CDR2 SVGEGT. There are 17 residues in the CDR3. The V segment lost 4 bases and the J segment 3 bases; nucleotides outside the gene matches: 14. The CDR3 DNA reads TGTGCCAGCAGTTTCCTAGGAATTCGGGACAGATACTATGGCTACACCTTC. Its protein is CASSFLGIRDRYYGYTF.